This TCR beta chain was retrieved from a study of OX40 agonist ivuxolimab in advanced cancers. Across the study: Patients enrolled in dose escalation were diagnosed with hepatocellular carcinoma, melanoma, renal cell or head and neck cancer.

Libraries were prepared by immunoSEQ multiplex PCR; TCRdb keeps only in-frame clonotypes and omits some of them. Among about 60,000 clones, 75% to 95% were seen once, and the ten largest hold roughly 13%. It was autoimmune disease history or systemic immunosuppression that excluded patients. Germline values: CDR1 MDHEN, CDR2 SYDVKM. The CDR3 spans 16 residues. Germline trimming cut 0 bases from V and 0 bases from J; bases unmatched to any gene: 3. This sequence was found in an adult with an advanced solid tumor such as melanoma, head and neck, liver or kidney cancer. This chain uses TRBV28 with TRBJ2-7; 9 nucleotides agree with TRBD1. Source: CD4+ or CD8+ T cells sorted from blood, taken in a trial of the OX40 agonist ivuxolimab. The CDR3 region has the DNA TGTGCCAGCAGTTTATGGACAGGGGGAAGCTCCTACGAGCAGTACTTC. It translates to CASSLWTGGSSYEQYF.